This entry lists 30 T cell receptor beta chains sequenced from one sample in a study of T cells of healthy individuals. TCRdb analysed the 5' RACE reads with MiXCR anew, one entry per CDR3 protein. The sample has nearly 100,000 distinct CDR3 sequences, 17% seen once. These receptors all come from a human donor in good health.

This clonotype has a handful of counts. The chain carries TRBV20-1 and TRBJ2-1, with D possibly being TRBD1 or TRBD2 (7 bases each). V shed 6 bases and J shed 4 bases, with 16 bases lying between them. This CDR3 contains 14 residues. Germline V lookup: CDR1 DFQATT, CDR2 SNEGSKA (reference sequence). Here the CDR3 DNA reads TGCAGTGCCAGGGGGTCTAGCGGTTACAATGAGCAGTTCTTC. It is translated as CSARGSSGYNEQFF.

The J gene is TRBJ2-5, the V gene TRBV5-1; 7 positions match TRBD2. The CDR3 is 15 residues long. Losses at the gene ends were 3 bases for V and 2 bases for J; bases not matched to a gene: 7. Germline CDR1 is SGHRS and CDR2 is YFSETQ. CDR3 sequence: CASSYMGTTQETQYF. CDR3 sequence (DNA): TGCGCCAGCAGCTATATGGGGACTACTCAAGAGACCCAGTACTTC.

This clonotype was seen a few times. The rearrangement uses TRBV4-2 and TRBJ1-5; a weak D match, TRBD1 (6 bases). V lost 0 bases to trimming and J lost 6 bases, with 12 bases between them. This CDR3 is built from 15 residues. Germline V lookup: CDR1 LGHNA, CDR2 YNFKEQ. CDR3 protein: CASSQDATGLQPQHF. DNA of the CDR3: TGTGCCAGCAGCCAAGATGCTACAGGGCTTCAGCCCCAGCATTTT.

The V call is TRBV7-9, the J call TRBJ2-1; a possible D gene is TRBD1 (6 bases). This CDR3 comprises 16 residues. Per the germline V gene, CDR1 is SEHNR and CDR2 is FQNEAQ (reference sequence). V was trimmed by 0 bases and J by 7 bases, leaving 16 bases between them. This CDR3 reads CASSLAGQGIGNEQFF. The CDR3 bases are TGTGCCAGCAGCTTAGCGGGGCAGGGGATAGGGAATGAGCAGTTCTTC.

This clonotype has a count of ten or more. The V call is TRBV18, the J call TRBJ1-5, with no clear D. Trimming pared 0 bases from V and 2 bases from J, leaving 8 bases between. Germline CDR1 KGHSH, CDR2 LQKENI. This CDR3 contains 15 residues. The CDR3 spells CASSPPGLGNQPQHF. DNA for the CDR3: TGTGCCAGCTCACCACCGGGGTTGGGCAATCAGCCCCAGCATTTT.

This clonotype appeared many times. V is TRBV28 and J is TRBJ2-1; D might be TRBD1 (6 bases). Between the trimmed V and J ends, which lost 3 bases and 5 bases, there was a span of 14 bases. The CDR3 covers 15 residues. Germline CDR1 MDHEN, CDR2 SYDVKM. CDR3 region: CASSFTGTSNNEQFF. CDR3 sequence (DNA): TGTGCCAGCAGTTTTACCGGGACAAGCAACAATGAGCAGTTCTTC.

This clonotype was observed a few times. The chain combines TRBV12-3 or TRBV12-4 with TRBJ1-5; TRBD1 aligns across 10 bases. Trimming at V came to 6 bases and at J to 12 bases, leaving 8 bases not matched to a gene. The CDR3 runs to 13 residues. The CDR3 reads CASSNTGQGDQHF. The CDR3 DNA reads as TGTGCCAGCAGCAACACCGGACAGGGGGACCAGCATTTT.

The V call is TRBV6-5, the J call TRBJ1-1; D gene ambiguous. V was cut by 2 bases and J by 1 base, with 5 bases left in between. CDR3 length: 13 residues. Per the germline V gene, CDR1 is MNHEY and CDR2 is SVGAGI. The CDR3, as DNA: TGTGCCAGCAGTTACGCTGGGAACACTGAAGCTTTCTTT. As protein: CASSYAGNTEAFF.

The CDR3: CSGRVGTGSSYEQYF. The CDR3 DNA reads TGCAGCGGGCGCGTTGGGACGGGGAGTAGCTACGAGCAGTACTTC. The genes are TRBV29-1 and TRBJ2-7, with D perhaps TRBD1 or TRBD2 (5 bases each). Germline V CDR1 and CDR2: SQVTM, ANQGSEA. The CDR3 has 15 amino acids. V gave up 7 bases and J gave up 3 bases, with 22 bases separating them.

This clonotype was seen a few times. The CDR3 region has the DNA TGCGCCAGCAGCCTAGAGTTAGCGGGGGCCTACAATGAGCAGTTCTTC. Translation: CASSLELAGAYNEQFF. The V gene is TRBV5-1, the J gene TRBJ2-1, with 9 bases fitting TRBD2. V was pared by 4 bases and J by 2 bases, with 7 bases of the junction left unmatched. CDR1 is SGHRS, CDR2 YFSETQ, per germline. The CDR3 loop spans 16 amino acids.

This clonotype has more than one count but fewer than ten. This chain links TRBV28 with TRBJ1-6; 10 bases line up with TRBD1. Per germline, CDR1 MDHEN and CDR2 SYDVKM. The junction had 3 bases not matched to a gene; V was cut back by 7 bases and J by 6 bases. There are 14 residues in the CDR3. The CDR3 nucleotides are TGTGCCAGCACTCGACAGGGGGCTAATTCACCCCTCCACTTT. It codes for CASTRQGANSPLHF.

This clonotype was detected only a few times. The chain has TRBV29-1 and TRBJ1-5; D perhaps matches TRBD1 (6 bases). V was trimmed by 5 bases and J by 4 bases, leaving 9 bases between them. CDR3 size: 12 residues. Germline lookup yields CDR1 SQVTM and CDR2 ANQGSEA. CDR3 loop: CSVKQGNQPQHF. As DNA, the CDR3 is TGCAGCGTTAAACAGGGAAATCAGCCCCAGCATTTT.

This clonotype was counted only a few times. The chain employs TRBV7-2 and TRBJ1-2; the D gene is possibly TRBD1 (5 bases). The CDR3 runs 14 residues. Germline V gene lookup returns CDR1 SGHTA and CDR2 FQGNSA. V was cut by 1 base and J by 8 bases, with 14 bases left in between. The CDR3 region has the DNA TGTGCCAGCAGCTTAGTGCCCCAGGGTGGAGGCTACACCTTC. Its protein product is CASSLVPQGGGYTF.

V gene TRBV6-5 combines with J gene TRBJ2-7, with D possibly matching TRBD2 (6 bases). In germline, CDR1 is MNHEY, CDR2 SVGAGI. The CDR3 contains 13 residues. V lost 5 bases, J lost 3 bases, and 11 bases lay in between. The CDR3 DNA is TGTGCCAGCAGTGGGACTCGGAACTACGAGCAGTACTTC. It codes for CASSGTRNYEQYF.

The chain couples TRBV4-1 to TRBJ2-7; either TRBD1 or TRBD2 may supply D (5 bases each). Trimming shortened V by 4 bases and J by 2 bases, and 12 bases separated the two germline ends. The CDR3 totals 14 residues. Germline CDR1 MGHRA, CDR2 YSYEKL. The CDR3 region is CASSLRDVAYEQYF. The CDR3 DNA reads as TGCGCCAGCAGCCTTAGGGACGTAGCCTACGAGCAGTACTTC.

This clonotype was detected only a few times. The rearrangement joins TRBV7-9 to TRBJ2-1; TRBD2 is a possible D gene (6 bases). CDR1 is SEHNR, CDR2 FQNEAQ, per germline (reference sequence). Deletions cut 3 bases from V and 9 bases from J, with 21 bases between. The CDR3 consists of 16 residues. CDR3 amino acids: CASSFRWVGGEGEQFF. CDR3 DNA sequence: TGTGCCAGCAGCTTCAGGTGGGTGGGCGGGGAAGGTGAGCAGTTCTTC.

This clonotype showed up many times. The chain couples TRBV18 to TRBJ2-1, with 13 bases that match TRBD2. This CDR3 comprises 17 residues. Looked up from germline, CDR1 is KGHSH and CDR2 is LQKENI. The V gene end was trimmed by 2 bases and the J gene end by 10 bases; junction bases not matched to a gene: 11. The CDR3 nucleotides are TGTGCCAGCTCACCAGGGTCTCTAGGACTAGCGGGAGAAGAGCAGTTCTTC. Its translation is CASSPGSLGLAGEEQFF.

The sample holds many counts of this clonotype. The chain carries TRBV20-1 and TRBJ1-6, with D perhaps matching TRBD1 (6 bases). Germline assignment: CDR1 DFQATT and CDR2 SNEGSKA (reference sequence). The CDR3 is 13 residues long. Deletions cut 5 bases from V and 7 bases from J, with 12 bases between. The chain's CDR3 is CSASFTGNSPLHF. In DNA, the CDR3 is TGCAGTGCTTCATTTACAGGGAATTCACCCCTCCACTTT.

The V gene is TRBV7-2, the J gene TRBJ2-1; 12 bases match TRBD2. V dropped 6 bases and J dropped 4; count of bases not matched to a gene: 4. Germline V gene lookup returns CDR1 SGHTA and CDR2 FQGNSA. There are 15 residues in the CDR3. In DNA, the CDR3 is TGTGCCAGCAGGGACGGACTAGCGGGATACAATGAGCAGTTCTTC. Its protein is CASRDGLAGYNEQFF.

The rearrangement links TRBV3-1 to TRBJ1-3; D uncertain. V lost 1 base and J 4 bases, leaving 11 bases between the germline ends. The CDR3 spans 15 residues. CDR1 and CDR2 from the germline V gene are LGHDT and YNNKEL (reference sequence). The CDR3 loop is CASSQVAGKGNTIYF. CDR3 nucleotides: TGTGCCAGCAGCCAAGTTGCGGGGAAAGGAAACACCATATATTTT. Drawing the rest from reference TRBV3-1 and TRBJ1-3, the complete variable domain is DTAVSQTPKYLVTQMGNDKSIKCEQNLGHDTMYWYKQDSKKFLKIMFSYNNKELIINETVPNRFSPKSPDKAHLNLHINSLELGDSAVYFCASSQVAGKGNTIYFGEGSWLTVV.

This chain uses TRBV2 with TRBJ1-6; D gene ambiguous. The CDR3 consists of 11 residues. Trimming took 3 bases from V and 11 from J, leaving 5 bases between them. From germline, CDR1 is SNHLY and CDR2 FYNNEI. The CDR3, as DNA: TGTGCCAGCAGTGACCATACACCCCTCCACTTT. Translating it yields CASSDHTPLHF.

J is TRBJ1-1 and V is TRBV5-1; D call uncertain. Deletions cut 1 base from V and 5 bases from J, with 9 bases between. CDR3 length: 13 residues. Germline V gene sequence: CDR1 SGHRS, CDR2 YFSETQ. The CDR3 protein is CASSLKRGTEAFF. As DNA, the CDR3 is TGCGCCAGCAGCTTGAAACGGGGAACTGAAGCTTTCTTT.

This clonotype has ten or more counts. The genes are TRBV20-1 and TRBJ1-5; D is possibly TRBD1 (5 bases). CDR3 length: 13 residues. Germline V gives CDR1 DFQATT, CDR2 SNEGSKA (reference sequence). V was shortened by 6 bases and J by 4 bases, with 13 bases between the two germline ends. The CDR3 coding sequence is TGCAGTGCGAGGCCGGGGGAGAATCAGCCCCAGCATTTT. Its protein product is CSARPGENQPQHF.

The J gene is TRBJ1-6, the V gene TRBV28; D is unclear. The V gene lost 6 bases and the J gene lost 3 bases, with 15 bases spanning the gap. The CDR3 runs 16 residues. Per the germline V gene, CDR1 is MDHEN and CDR2 is SYDVKM. The CDR3 nucleotides are TGTGCCAGCAGCCCCGTTGGGCAGATCTATAATTCACCCCTCCACTTT. Amino acids: CASSPVGQIYNSPLHF.

There are a few counts of this clonotype. The chain carries TRBV28 and TRBJ1-4, with 7 bases matching TRBD1. This CDR3 has 15 residues. Germline lookup yields CDR1 MDHEN and CDR2 SYDVKM. The V and J ends lost 7 bases and 3 bases, in that order; junction bases with no gene match: 8. This CDR3 is CASNPTGAANEKLFF. In DNA form, the CDR3 reads TGTGCCAGCAATCCTACAGGGGCAGCTAATGAAAAACTGTTTTTT.

Turning to this clonotype: This may arise from a read error, as a much more abundant clone is one base away. V is TRBV2 and J is TRBJ2-1, with no clear D. Germline V gene lookup returns CDR1 SNHLY and CDR2 FYNNEI. This CDR3 contains 12 residues. In DNA, the CDR3 is TGTACCAGCAGTGAATACGAGGATGAGCAGTTCTTC. Translation: CTSSEYEDEQFF.

This clonotype was found a few times. V and J are TRBV6-6 and TRBJ2-1; D unresolved. V gave up 6 bases and J gave up 8 bases, with 8 bases separating them. This CDR3 spans 11 amino acids. Germline CDR1 is MNHNY and CDR2 is SVGAGI (reference sequence). The CDR3 loop is CASSPSDEQFF. In nucleotides, the CDR3 is TGTGCCAGCAGCCCGAGCGATGAGCAGTTCTTC.

This clonotype was seen a few times. The V gene is TRBV27, the J gene TRBJ1-6, with unresolved D. Trimming left V 1 base short and J 4 bases short, with 5 bases between. Looked up from germline, CDR1 is MNHEY and CDR2 is SMNVEV (reference sequence). The CDR3 has 14 residues. The CDR3 DNA reads as TGTGCCAGCAGTTTATACGGGTATAATTCACCCCTCCACTTT. Protein product: CASSLYGYNSPLHF.

The V and J genes are TRBV27 and TRBJ2-1, with 7 bases fitting TRBD1. In germline, CDR1 is MNHEY, CDR2 SMNVEV (reference sequence). V dropped 6 bases and J dropped 4; count of bases not matched to a gene: 9. The CDR3 is 15 amino acids. CDR3 bases: TGTGCCAGCAGACGCGACAGGGCCGGATACAATGAGCAGTTCTTC. Translation gives CASRRDRAGYNEQFF.

In this sample, this clonotype turned up many times. The rearrangement uses TRBV6-5 and TRBJ1-1; 7 nucleotides align to TRBD1. CDR1 is MNHEY, CDR2 SVGAGI, per germline. The CDR3 runs to 12 residues. V shed 2 bases, J shed 11 bases, and the junction held 5 bases outside the gene matches. CDR3 loop: CASSYGGGRAFF. For the CDR3, the DNA is TGTGCCAGCAGTTACGGAGGGGGCAGGGCTTTCTTT.